This T cell receptor beta chain was retrieved from a study of T cells in Graves' hyperthyroidism and ophthalmopathy (dated by TCRdb to the late 2010s). Study-level background: Peripheral blood was sampled at the time of initial diagnosis, prior to any treatment. According to the paper, TCR Vbeta CDR3 sequencing was carried out on roughly 130 peripheral blood samples, which came from under 50 ophthalmopathy, about 75 hyperthyroidism and around 17 progressor patients. After blood sampling, hyperthyroidism patients were treated with methimazole at a starting dose of 30 mg daily, and ophthalmopathy patients were treated with high-dose intravenous methylprednisolone. An independent validation cohort of fewer than 20 hyperthyroidism patients and 15 or so patients who later progressed to ophthalmopathy tested prospective prediction of ophthalmopathy. Thyroid tissue and blood T-cell repertoires from six Graves' hyperthyroidism patients were also compared in the study. To identify TCR V-J signatures that set the groups apart, the researchers used a discovery cohort of 90 to 100 patients, made up of roughly 45 with Graves' ophthalmopathy and about 59 with stable Graves' hyperthyroidism. For training and testing, the roughly 93 patients in the discovery cohort were randomly divided in a 7:3 ratio.

Stable Graves' hyperthyroidism was defined as the absence of progression to ophthalmopathy over 18 months of follow-up. Hyperthyroidism patients were aged 18 to 65 years and newly diagnosed, with disease duration of less than 2 months. The study excluded patients with uncontrolled infections, other autoimmune diseases, pregnancy or lactation. Diagnoses were established on the basis of clinical symptoms, serum thyroxine and TRAb, thyroid ultrasound, and orbital computed tomography. PBMCs were isolated from 7.5 to 10 ml of fresh peripheral blood by Ficoll-Paque density gradient centrifugation. Trizol reagent was used to extract total RNA, and RNA quality was then checked on an Agilent 2100 Bioanalyzer. About this clonotype itself: Its antigen is currently not known. No base qualities exist here, and no much larger clone lies one base off it.

Amplification of TCR beta CDR3 regions was carried out from RNA transcripts. A first-round RT-PCR of the TCR CDR3 used the HTBI primer set with the Qiagen OneStep RT-PCR kit. A second multiplex PCR round built the libraries, followed by size selection and purification. Libraries were sequenced paired-end with 100 bp reads on an Illumina HiSeq2000. The authors' analysis ran thus. SOAPnuke was used to process the raw data, removing reads that contained adapters or uncalled bases, had a mean Phred below 15, or lacked an exact match to the constant primer or identifier. COPE v1.2.5 was used to merge the high-quality paired reads, and each unique nucleotide sequence was defined as a clonotype. MiTCR v1.1 was used to align the clonotypes against IMGT TRBV, TRBD and TRBJ reference segments. Analysis was restricted to V-J combinations with a frequency above 0.0001, which covered over 98% of repertoires. The TCS score was defined as F50 (clonal expansion) divided by E x V (chaos), with BLOSUM62-based TCRdist calculated between CDR3 peptides within each V-J. Welch's t-statistics and random forest reduced 514 V-J features to around 14, which were used in a naive Bayes classifier (R e1071). TCRdb took the public reads, trimmed them with fastp at Q25, ran MiXCR for clone calling and kept in-frame beta chains. Entries that share a CDR3 protein sequence are merged under the most common genes and DNA. The V and J calls shown here were made by TCRdb, not taken from the authors' results. The sample table shows a few hundred thousand distinct CDR3 sequences, and roughly 15% are seen once. The ten top clones hold 5% to 6.5% of the sample.

Broader findings and caveats from the paper: No statistical method was used to set the sample size in advance, and investigators knew the group allocation. A model built on a 13 V-J signature distinguished ophthalmopathy from stable hyperthyroidism, reaching roughly 88% sensitivity and 81.08% specificity in cross-validation and 80%/75% in testing. Most expanded thyroid clonotypes (frequency above 0.001) were also detected in blood, a finding suggesting that blood repertoires may reflect thyroid immune responses. In validation, progression to ophthalmopathy was predicted by the model with roughly 69% sensitivity and nearly 75% specificity, a median of around 6.5 months before onset.

The CDR3 measures 14 amino acids from cysteine to phenylalanine. Of the read, only the CDR3 DNA is kept; its 42 bases are in frame from base 1. The germline V and J ends show losses of 5 bases and 10 bases respectively, and no gene match explains 9 bases of the junction. The germline V gene (reference sequence) supplies CDR1 DFQATT and CDR2 SNEGSKA. This receptor chain uses TRBV20-1 and TRBJ1-5, and 12 junctional nucleotides match TRBD1. The TCR comes from a woman under 30 with Graves' hyperthyroidism. Sequenced sample: blood. CDR3 loop: CSAPGTGGSDPQHF. The sequenced DNA: TGCAGTGCTCCCGGGACAGGGGGCAGCGATCCCCAGCATTTT.